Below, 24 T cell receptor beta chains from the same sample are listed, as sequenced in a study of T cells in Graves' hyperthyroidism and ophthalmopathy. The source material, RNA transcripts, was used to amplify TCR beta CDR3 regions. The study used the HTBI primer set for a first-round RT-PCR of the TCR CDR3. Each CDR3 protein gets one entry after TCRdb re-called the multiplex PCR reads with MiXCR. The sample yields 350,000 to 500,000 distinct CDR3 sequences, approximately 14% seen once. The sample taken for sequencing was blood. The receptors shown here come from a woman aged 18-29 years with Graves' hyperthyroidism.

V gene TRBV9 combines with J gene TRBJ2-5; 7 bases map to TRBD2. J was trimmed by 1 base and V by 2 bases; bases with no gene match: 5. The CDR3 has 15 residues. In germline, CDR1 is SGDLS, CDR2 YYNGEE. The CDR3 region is CASSVSLAAQETQYF. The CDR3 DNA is TGTGCCAGCAGCGTCAGCCTAGCGGCCCAAGAGACCCAGTACTTC.

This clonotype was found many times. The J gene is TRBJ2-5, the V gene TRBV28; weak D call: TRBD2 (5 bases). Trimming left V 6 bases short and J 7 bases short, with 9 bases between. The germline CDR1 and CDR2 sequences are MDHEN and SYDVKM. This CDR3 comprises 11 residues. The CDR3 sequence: CASSHEGTQYF. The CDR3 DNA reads TGTGCCAGCAGCCATGAGGGGACCCAGTACTTC.

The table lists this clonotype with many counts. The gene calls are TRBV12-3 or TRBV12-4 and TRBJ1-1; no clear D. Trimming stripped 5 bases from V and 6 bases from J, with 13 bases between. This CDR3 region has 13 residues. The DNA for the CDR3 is TGTGCCAGCAGTGTCTATATGGAGTCTGAAGCTTTCTTT. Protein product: CASSVYMESEAFF.

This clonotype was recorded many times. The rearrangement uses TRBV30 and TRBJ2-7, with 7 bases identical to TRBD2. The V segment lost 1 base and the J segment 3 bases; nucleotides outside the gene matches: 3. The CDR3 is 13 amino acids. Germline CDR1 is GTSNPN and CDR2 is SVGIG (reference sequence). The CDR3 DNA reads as TGTGCCTGGAGTGCGGGACTATTCTACGAGCAGTACTTC. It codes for CAWSAGLFYEQYF.

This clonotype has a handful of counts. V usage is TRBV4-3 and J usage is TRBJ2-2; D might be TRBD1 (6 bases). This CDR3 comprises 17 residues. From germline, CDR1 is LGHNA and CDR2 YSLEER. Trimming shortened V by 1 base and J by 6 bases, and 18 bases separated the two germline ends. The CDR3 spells CASSQVVLGGRAGELFF. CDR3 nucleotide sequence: TGCGCCAGCAGCCAAGTGGTTTTAGGGGGAAGGGCCGGGGAGCTGTTTTTT.

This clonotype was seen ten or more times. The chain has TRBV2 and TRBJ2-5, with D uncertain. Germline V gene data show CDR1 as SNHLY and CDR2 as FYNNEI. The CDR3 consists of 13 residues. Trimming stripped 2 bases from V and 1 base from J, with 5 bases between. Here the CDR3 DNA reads TGTGCCAGCAGTGAACTGCGCCAAGAGACCCAGTACTTC. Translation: CASSELRQETQYF.

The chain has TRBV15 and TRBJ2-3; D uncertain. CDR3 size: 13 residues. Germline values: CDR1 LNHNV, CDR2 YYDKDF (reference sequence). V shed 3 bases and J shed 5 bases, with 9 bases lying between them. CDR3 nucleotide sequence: TGTGCCACCAGCAGGGGTAGGGAAGATACGCAGTATTTT. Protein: CATSRGREDTQYF.

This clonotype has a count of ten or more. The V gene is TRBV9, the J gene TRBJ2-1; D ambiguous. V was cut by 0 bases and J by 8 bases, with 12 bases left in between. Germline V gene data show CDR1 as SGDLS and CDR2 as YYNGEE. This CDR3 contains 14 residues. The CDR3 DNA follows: TGTGCCAGCAGCGTAGAAAGTGGCGAGGATGAGCAGTTCTTC. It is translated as CASSVESGEDEQFF. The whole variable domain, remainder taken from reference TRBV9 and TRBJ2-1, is DSGVTQTPKHLITATGQRVTLRCSPRSGDLSVYWYQQSLDQGLQFLIQYYNGEERAKGNILERFSAQQFPDLHSELNLSSLELGDSALYFCASSVESGEDEQFFGPGTRLTVL.

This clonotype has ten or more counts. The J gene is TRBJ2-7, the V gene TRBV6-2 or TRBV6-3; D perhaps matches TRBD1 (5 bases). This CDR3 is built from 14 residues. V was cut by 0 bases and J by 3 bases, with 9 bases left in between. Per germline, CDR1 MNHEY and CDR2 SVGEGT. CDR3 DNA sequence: TGTGCCAGCAGTTACTCGACAGAGAGCTACGAGCAGTACTTC. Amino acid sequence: CASSYSTESYEQYF.

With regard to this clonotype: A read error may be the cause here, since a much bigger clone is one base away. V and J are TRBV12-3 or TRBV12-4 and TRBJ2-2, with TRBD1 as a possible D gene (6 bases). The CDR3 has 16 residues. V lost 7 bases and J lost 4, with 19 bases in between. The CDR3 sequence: CASKIAGALSTGELFF. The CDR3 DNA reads TGTGCCAGCAAGATAGCAGGGGCCTTGAGCACCGGGGAGCTGTTTTTT.

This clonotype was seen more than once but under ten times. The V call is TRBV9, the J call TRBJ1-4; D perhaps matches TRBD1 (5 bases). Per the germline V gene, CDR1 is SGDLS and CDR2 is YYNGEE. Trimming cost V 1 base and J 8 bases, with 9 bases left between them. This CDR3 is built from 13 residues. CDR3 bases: TGTGCCAGCAGCGTAAATGGGGGAGAAAAACTGTTTTTT. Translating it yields CASSVNGGEKLFF.

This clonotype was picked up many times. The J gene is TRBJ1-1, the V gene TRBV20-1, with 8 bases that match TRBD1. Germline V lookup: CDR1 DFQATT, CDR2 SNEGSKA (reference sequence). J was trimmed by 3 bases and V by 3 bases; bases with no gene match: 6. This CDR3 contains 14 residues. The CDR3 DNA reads TGCAGTGCTAGGGCAGGGGGCACGGACACTGAAGCTTTCTTT. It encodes CSARAGGTDTEAFF.

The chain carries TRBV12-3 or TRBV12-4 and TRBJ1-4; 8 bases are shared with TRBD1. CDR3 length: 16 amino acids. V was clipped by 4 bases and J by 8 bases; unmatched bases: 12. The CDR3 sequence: CASSSPPRTGREKLFF. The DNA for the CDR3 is TGTGCCAGCAGTTCTCCGCCCCGGACAGGGCGGGAAAAACTGTTTTTT.

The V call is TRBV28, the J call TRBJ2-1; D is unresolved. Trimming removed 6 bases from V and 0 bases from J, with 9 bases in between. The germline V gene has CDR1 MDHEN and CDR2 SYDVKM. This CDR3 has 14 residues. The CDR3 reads CASRPSDSYNEQFF. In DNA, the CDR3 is TGTGCCAGCAGACCGAGCGACTCCTACAATGAGCAGTTCTTC.

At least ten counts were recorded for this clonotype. The CDR3 protein is CSLDLASYEQYF. CDR3 DNA: TGCAGTCTCGACCTTGCCTCCTACGAGCAGTACTTC. The rearrangement uses TRBV20-1 and TRBJ2-7; D gene ambiguous. The germline V and J ends were trimmed by 8 bases and 0 bases, with 11 bases remaining between them. Germline V lookup: CDR1 DFQATT, CDR2 SNEGSKA (reference sequence). The CDR3 spans 12 residues.

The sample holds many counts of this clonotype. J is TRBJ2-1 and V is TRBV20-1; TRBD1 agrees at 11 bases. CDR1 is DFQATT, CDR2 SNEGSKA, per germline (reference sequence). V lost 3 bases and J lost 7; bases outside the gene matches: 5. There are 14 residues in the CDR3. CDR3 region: CSARSGTGGNEQFF. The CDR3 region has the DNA TGCAGTGCTAGGTCAGGGACAGGGGGGAATGAGCAGTTCTTC.

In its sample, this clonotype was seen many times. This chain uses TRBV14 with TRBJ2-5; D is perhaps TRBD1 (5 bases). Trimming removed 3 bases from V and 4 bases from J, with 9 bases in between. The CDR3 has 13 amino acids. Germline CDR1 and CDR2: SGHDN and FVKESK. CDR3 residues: CASSQLRGETQYF. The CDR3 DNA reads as TGTGCCAGCAGCCAGCTTAGGGGAGAGACCCAGTACTTC.

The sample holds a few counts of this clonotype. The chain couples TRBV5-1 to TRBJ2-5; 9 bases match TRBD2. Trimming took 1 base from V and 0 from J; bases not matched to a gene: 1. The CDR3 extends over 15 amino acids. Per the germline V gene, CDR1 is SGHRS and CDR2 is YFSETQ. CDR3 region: CASSLPSGNQETQYF. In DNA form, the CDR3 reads TGCGCCAGCAGCTTGCCTAGCGGGAACCAAGAGACCCAGTACTTC.

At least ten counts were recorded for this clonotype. The CDR3 here is CASRDREAYEQYF. The CDR3 bases are TGTGCCAGCAGAGACAGGGAGGCCTACGAGCAGTACTTC. The chain recombines TRBV6-1 with TRBJ2-7; weak D call: TRBD1 (7 bases). Germline CDR1 MNHNS, CDR2 SASEGT. The CDR3 loop spans 13 amino acids. V gave up 6 bases and J gave up 2 bases, with 11 bases separating them.

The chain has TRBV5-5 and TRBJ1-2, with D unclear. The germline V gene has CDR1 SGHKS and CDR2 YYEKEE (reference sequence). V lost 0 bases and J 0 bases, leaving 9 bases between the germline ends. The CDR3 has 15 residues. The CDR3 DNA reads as TGTGCCAGCAGCTTGGGAAGTAGGACTAACTATGGCTACACCTTC. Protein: CASSLGSRTNYGYTF. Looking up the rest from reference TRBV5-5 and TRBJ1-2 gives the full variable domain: DAGVTQSPTHLIKTRGQQVTLRCSPISGHKSVSWYQQVLGQGPQFIFQYYEKEERGRGNFPDRFSARQFPNYSSELNVNALLLGDSALYLCASSLGSRTNYGYTFGSGTRLTVV.

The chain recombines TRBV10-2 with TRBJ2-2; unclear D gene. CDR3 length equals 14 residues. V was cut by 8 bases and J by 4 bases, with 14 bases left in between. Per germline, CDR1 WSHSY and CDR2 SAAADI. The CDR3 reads CASAVRSVTGELFF. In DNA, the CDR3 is TGCGCCAGCGCGGTCAGGTCGGTCACCGGGGAGCTGTTTTTT.

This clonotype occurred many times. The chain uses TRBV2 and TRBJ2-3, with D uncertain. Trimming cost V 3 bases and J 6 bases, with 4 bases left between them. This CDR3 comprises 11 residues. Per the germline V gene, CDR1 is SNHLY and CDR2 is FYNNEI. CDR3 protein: CASSDFDTQYF. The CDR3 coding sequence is TGTGCCAGCAGTGATTTTGATACGCAGTATTTT.

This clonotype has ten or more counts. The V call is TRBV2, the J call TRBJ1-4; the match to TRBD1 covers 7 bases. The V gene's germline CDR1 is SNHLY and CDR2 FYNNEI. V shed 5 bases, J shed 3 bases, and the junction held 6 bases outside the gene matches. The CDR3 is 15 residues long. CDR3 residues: CASSFTGEPNEKLFF. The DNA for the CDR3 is TGTGCCAGCAGTTTTACAGGGGAACCTAATGAAAAACTGTTTTTT.

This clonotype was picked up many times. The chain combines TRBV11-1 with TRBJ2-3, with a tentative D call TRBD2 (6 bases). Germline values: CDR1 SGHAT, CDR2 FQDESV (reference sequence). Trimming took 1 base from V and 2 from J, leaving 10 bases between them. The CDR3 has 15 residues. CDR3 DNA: TGTGCCAGCAGCTTAGTCGGCGGGGACACAGATACGCAGTATTTT. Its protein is CASSLVGGDTDTQYF.